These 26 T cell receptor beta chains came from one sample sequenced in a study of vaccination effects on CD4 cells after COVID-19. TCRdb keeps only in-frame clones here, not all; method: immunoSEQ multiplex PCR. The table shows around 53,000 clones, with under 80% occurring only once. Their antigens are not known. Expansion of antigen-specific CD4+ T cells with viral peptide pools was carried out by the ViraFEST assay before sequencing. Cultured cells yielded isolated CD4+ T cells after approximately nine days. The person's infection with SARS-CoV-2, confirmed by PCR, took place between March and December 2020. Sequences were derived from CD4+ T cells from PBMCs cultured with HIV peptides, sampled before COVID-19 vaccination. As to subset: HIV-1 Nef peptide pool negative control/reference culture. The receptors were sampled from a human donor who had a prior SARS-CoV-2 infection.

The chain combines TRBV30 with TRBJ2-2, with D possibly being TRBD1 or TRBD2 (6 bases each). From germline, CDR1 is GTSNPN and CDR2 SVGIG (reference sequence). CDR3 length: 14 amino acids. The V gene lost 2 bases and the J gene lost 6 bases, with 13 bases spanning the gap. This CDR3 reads CAWSRGTWAGELFF. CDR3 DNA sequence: TGTGCCTGGAGTCGCGGGACATGGGCCGGGGAGCTGTTTTTT.

In nucleotides, the CDR3 is TGTGCCAGTACCCCCGCCAACGGACGTTCCTATCAGCCCCAGCATTTT. It yields the protein CASTPANGRSYQPQHF. The chain joins TRBV19 to TRBJ1-5; unclear D gene. V was pared by 7 bases and J by 5 bases, with 21 bases between. The CDR3 contains 16 residues. Germline CDR1 is LNHDA and CDR2 is SQIVND (reference sequence).

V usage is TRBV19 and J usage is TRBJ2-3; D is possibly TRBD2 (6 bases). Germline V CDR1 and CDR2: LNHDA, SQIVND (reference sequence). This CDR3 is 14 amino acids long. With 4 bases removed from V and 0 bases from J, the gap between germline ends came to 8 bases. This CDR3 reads CASSTSDSTDTQYF. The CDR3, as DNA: TGTGCCAGTAGTACTAGCGATAGCACAGATACGCAGTATTTT.

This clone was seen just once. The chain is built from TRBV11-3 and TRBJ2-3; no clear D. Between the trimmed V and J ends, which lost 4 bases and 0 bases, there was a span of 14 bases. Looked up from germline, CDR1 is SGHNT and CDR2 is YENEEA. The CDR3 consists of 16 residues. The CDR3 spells CASSSGPPTSTDTQYF. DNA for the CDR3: TGTGCCAGCAGCTCAGGTCCGCCGACTAGCACAGATACGCAGTATTTT.

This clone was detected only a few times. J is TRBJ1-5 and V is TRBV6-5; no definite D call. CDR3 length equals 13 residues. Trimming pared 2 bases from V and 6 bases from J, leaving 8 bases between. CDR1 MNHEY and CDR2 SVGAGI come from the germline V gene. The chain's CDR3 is CASSYDWLQPQHF. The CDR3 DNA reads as TGTGCCAGCAGTTACGACTGGCTTCAGCCCCAGCATTTT.

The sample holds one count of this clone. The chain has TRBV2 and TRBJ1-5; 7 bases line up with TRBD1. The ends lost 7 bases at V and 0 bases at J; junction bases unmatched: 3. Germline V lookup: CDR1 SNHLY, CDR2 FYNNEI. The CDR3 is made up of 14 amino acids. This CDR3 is CASKGGYSNQPQHF. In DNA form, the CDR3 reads TGTGCCAGCAAAGGGGGCTATAGCAATCAGCCCCAGCATTTT.

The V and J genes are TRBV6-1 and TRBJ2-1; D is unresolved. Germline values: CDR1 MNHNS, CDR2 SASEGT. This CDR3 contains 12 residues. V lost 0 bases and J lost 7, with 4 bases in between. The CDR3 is CASSEAENEQFF. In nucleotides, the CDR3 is TGTGCCAGCAGTGAAGCGGAGAATGAGCAGTTCTTC.

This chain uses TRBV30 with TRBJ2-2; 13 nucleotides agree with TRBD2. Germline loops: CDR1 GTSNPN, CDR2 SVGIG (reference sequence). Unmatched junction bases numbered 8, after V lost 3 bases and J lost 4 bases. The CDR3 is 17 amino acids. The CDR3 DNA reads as TGTGCCTGGAGCACCGGGACTAGCGGGGTATCCACCGGGGAGCTGTTTTTT. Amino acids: CAWSTGTSGVSTGELFF.

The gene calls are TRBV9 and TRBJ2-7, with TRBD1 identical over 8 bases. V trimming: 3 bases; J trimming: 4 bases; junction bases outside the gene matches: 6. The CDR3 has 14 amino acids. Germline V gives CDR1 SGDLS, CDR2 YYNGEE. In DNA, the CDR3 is TGTGCCAGCAGCGAGACAGGGGCTTGGTACGAGCAGTACTTC. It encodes CASSETGAWYEQYF. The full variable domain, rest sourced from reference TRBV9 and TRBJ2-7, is DSGVTQTPKHLITATGQRVTLRCSPRSGDLSVYWYQQSLDQGLQFLIQYYNGEERAKGNILERFSAQQFPDLHSELNLSSLELGDSALYFCASSETGAWYEQYFGPGTRLTVT.

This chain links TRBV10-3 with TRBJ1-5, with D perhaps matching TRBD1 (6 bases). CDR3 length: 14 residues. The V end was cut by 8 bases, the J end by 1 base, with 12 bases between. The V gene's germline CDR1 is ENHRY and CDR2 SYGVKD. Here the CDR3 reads CAIGVDSSNQPQHF. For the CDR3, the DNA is TGTGCCATCGGGGTGGACAGCAGCAATCAGCCCCAGCATTTT.

The CDR3 loop is CASSASIGQPQHF. CDR3 DNA: TGTGCCAGCAGTGCCTCGATAGGGCAGCCCCAGCATTTT. This rearrangement joins TRBV12-3 or TRBV12-4 to TRBJ1-5, with unresolved D. The CDR3 runs 13 residues. The V and J ends lost 5 bases and 7 bases respectively, with 12 bases between them.

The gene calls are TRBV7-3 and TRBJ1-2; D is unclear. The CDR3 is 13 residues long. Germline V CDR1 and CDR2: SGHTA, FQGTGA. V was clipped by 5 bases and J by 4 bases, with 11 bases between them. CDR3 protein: CASSVGHGYGYTF. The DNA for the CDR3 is TGTGCCAGCAGCGTCGGGCACGGCTATGGCTACACCTTC.

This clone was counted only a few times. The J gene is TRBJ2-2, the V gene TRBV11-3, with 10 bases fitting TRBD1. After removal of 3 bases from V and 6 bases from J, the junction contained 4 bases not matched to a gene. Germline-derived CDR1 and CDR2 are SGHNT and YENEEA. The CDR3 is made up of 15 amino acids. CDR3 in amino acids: CASSFRTGGAGELFF. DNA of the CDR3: TGTGCCAGCAGCTTCCGGACAGGGGGTGCCGGGGAGCTGTTTTTT.

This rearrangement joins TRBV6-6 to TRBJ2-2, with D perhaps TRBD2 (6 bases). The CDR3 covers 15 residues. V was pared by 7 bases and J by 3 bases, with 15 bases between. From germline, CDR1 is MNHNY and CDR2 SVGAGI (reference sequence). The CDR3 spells CASKLRDSYTGELFF. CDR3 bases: TGTGCCAGCAAACTTCGGGACTCATACACCGGGGAGCTGTTTTTT.

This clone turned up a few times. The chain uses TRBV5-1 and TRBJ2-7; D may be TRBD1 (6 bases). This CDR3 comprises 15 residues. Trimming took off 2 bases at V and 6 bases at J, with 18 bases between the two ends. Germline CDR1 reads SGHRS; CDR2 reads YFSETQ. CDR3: CASSFLSTGRTEQYF. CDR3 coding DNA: TGCGCCAGCAGCTTCTTGAGTACAGGGCGAACCGAGCAGTACTTC. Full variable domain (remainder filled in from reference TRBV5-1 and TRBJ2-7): KAGVTQTPRYLIKTRGQQVTLSCSPISGHRSVSWYQQTPGQGLQFLFEYFSETQRNKGNFPGRFSGRQFSNSRSEMNVSTLELGDSALYLCASSFLSTGRTEQYFGPGTRLTVT.

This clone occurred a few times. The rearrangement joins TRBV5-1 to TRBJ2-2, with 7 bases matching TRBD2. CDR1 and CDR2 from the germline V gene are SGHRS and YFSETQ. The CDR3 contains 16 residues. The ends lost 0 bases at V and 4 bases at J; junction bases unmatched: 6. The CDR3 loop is CASSLAGAGPTGELFF. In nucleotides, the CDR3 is TGCGCCAGCAGCTTGGCCGGAGCGGGACCCACCGGGGAGCTGTTTTTT.

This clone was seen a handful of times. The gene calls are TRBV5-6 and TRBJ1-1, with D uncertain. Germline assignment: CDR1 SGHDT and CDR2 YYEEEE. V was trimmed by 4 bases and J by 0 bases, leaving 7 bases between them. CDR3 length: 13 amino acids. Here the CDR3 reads CASSTPVNTEAFF. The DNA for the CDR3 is TGTGCCAGCAGCACCCCAGTGAACACTGAAGCTTTCTTT.

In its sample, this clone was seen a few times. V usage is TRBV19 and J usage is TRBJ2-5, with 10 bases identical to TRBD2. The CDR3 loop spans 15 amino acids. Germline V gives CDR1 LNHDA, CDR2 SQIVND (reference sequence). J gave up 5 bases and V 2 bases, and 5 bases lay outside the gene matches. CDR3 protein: CASSISGLARETQYF. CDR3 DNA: TGTGCCAGTAGTATATCGGGACTAGCGCGTGAGACCCAGTACTTC.

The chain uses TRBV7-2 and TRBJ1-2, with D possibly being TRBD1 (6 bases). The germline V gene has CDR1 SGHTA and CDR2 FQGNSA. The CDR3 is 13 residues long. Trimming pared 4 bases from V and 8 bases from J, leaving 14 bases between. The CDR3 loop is CASSSRTALGYTF. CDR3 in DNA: TGTGCCAGCAGCTCCCGGACAGCCTTAGGCTACACCTTC.

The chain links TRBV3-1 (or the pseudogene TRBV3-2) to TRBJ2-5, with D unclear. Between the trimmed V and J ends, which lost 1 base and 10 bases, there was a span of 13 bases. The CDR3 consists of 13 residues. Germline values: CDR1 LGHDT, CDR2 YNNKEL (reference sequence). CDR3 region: CASSQGHRDDQYF. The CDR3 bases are TGTGCCAGCAGCCAAGGGCACCGCGACGACCAGTACTTC.

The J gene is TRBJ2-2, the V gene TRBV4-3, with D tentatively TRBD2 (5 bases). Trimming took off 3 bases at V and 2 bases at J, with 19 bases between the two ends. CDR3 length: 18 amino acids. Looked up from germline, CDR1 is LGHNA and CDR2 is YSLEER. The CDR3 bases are TGCGCCAGCAGCCACGAGACTACAACCGTGATTAACACCGGGGAGCTGTTTTTT. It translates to CASSHETTTVINTGELFF.

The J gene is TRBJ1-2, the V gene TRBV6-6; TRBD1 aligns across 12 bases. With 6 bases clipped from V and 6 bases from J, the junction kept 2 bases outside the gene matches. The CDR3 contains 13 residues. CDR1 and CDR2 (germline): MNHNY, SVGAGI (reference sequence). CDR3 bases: TGTGCCAGCAGCCGGGACAGGGGGCATGGCTACACCTTC. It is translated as CASSRDRGHGYTF.

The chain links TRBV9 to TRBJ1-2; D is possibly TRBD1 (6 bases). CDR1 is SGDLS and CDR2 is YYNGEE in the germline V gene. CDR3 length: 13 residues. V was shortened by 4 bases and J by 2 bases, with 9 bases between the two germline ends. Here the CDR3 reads CASSPGQNYGYTF. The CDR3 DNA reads TGTGCCAGCAGCCCCGGACAGAACTATGGCTACACCTTC.

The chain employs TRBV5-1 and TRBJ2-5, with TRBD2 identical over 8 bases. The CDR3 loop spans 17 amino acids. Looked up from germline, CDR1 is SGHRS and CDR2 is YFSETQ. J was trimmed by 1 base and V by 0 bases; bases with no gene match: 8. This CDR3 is CASSLGGREGSQETQYF. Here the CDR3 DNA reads TGCGCCAGCAGCTTGGGTGGCCGGGAGGGTTCCCAAGAGACCCAGTACTTC.

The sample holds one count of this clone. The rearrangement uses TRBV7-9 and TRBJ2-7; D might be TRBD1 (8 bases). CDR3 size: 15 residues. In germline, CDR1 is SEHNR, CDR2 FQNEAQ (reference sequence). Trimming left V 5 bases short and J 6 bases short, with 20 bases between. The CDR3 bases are TGTGCCAGCAGCCTAACAGGGGGGGGACCCTTCGAGCAGTACTTC. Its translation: CASSLTGGGPFEQYF.

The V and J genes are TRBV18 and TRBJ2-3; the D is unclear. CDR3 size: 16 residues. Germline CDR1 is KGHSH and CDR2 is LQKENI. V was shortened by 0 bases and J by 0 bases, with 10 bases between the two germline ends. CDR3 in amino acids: CASSPPKTLSTDTQYF. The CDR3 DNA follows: TGTGCCAGCTCACCACCGAAAACGTTAAGCACAGATACGCAGTATTTT. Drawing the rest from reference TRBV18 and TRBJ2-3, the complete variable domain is NAGVMQNPRHLVRRRGQEARLRCSPMKGHSHVYWYRQLPEEGLKFMVYLQKENIIDESGMPKERFSAEFPKEGPSILRIQQVVRGDSAAYFCASSPPKTLSTDTQYFGPGTRLTVL.